The 8 T cell receptor beta chains listed next were all sequenced from one sample in a study of regulatory T cells in long-lasting Graves disease. The sample's time point: persistent/refractory GD, antithyroid drugs over 5 years with positive TRAb. Generation of the TCR library employed RNA extracted from PBMCs. CDR3 regions were amplified by Arm-PCR using iRepertoire HTBI primers to build TCR beta libraries. TCRdb reprocessed the multiplex PCR reads with MiXCR, giving one entry per CDR3 protein. The sample carries about 460,000 distinct CDR3 sequences, approximately 23% recorded once. This sample comprised peripheral blood mononuclear cells (PBMCs), obtained when the disease was refractory, from a patient treated with antithyroid drugs. Receptors originate from a female donor with Graves disease.

This clonotype was observed at least ten times. The chain employs TRBV9 and TRBJ1-2; D is perhaps TRBD1 (5 bases). The germline V gene encodes CDR1 SGDLS and CDR2 YYNGEE. Trimming removed 3 bases at V and 6 bases at J, with 12 bases between. The CDR3 is made up of 13 amino acids. The CDR3 loop reads CASSAGTAHGYTF. The CDR3 DNA sequence: TGTGCCAGCAGCGCCGGGACGGCCCATGGCTACACCTTC.

This clonotype turned up a few times. This chain connects TRBV19 to TRBJ1-5, with D possibly being TRBD1 (6 bases). The CDR3 totals 14 residues. From germline, CDR1 is LNHDA and CDR2 SQIVND (reference sequence). Trimming removed 1 base from V and 7 bases from J, with 11 bases in between. CDR3 residues: CASSIGGARQPQHF. The CDR3 DNA is TGTGCCAGTAGTATAGGGGGGGCACGGCAGCCCCAGCATTTT.

This clonotype turned up a few times. The genes are TRBV7-2 and TRBJ1-5, with D unclear. Trimming pared 1 base from V and 7 bases from J, leaving 11 bases between. The CDR3 is made up of 14 amino acids. Germline V CDR1 and CDR2: SGHTA, FQGNSA. The CDR3 DNA is TGTGCCAGCAGCTTAGGATCGACTGGGCAGCCCCAGCATTTT. This gives the protein CASSLGSTGQPQHF.

This clonotype appeared many times. CDR3 sequence reads: CASSQRGADTGELFF. CDR3 sequence (DNA): TGTGCCAGCAGCCAGCGGGGGGCTGACACCGGGGAGCTGTTTTTT. V gene TRBV7-2 combines with J gene TRBJ2-2; 9 bases line up with TRBD2. The V and J ends lost 5 bases and 3 bases, in that order; junction bases with no gene match: 4. The CDR3 covers 15 residues. The germline V gene has CDR1 SGHTA and CDR2 FQGNSA. Full variable domain (remainder filled in from reference TRBV7-2 and TRBJ2-2): GAGVSQSPSNKVTEKGKDVELRCDPISGHTALYWYRQSLGQGLEFLIYFQGNSAPDKSGLPSDRFSAERTGGSVSTLTIQRTQQEDSAVYLCASSQRGADTGELFFGEGSRLTVL.

This rearrangement joins TRBV9 to TRBJ2-3; 8 positions agree with TRBD2. This CDR3 comprises 17 residues. The germline gives CDR1 SGDLS, CDR2 YYNGEE. V shed 0 bases and J 0 bases; nucleotides not matched to a gene: 6. The CDR3 region is CASSVGNSGASTDTQYF. The CDR3 DNA is TGTGCCAGCAGCGTAGGCAATAGCGGGGCAAGCACAGATACGCAGTATTTT.

The CDR3 loop is CASSRSLAEGYEQYF. CDR3 DNA sequence: TGCGCCAGCAGCCGGTCACTAGCGGAAGGCTACGAGCAGTACTTC. The rearrangement uses TRBV4-1 and TRBJ2-7, with 8 bases matching TRBD2. J was trimmed by 3 bases and V by 4 bases; bases with no gene match: 8. The CDR3 has 15 amino acids. Germline V gene sequence: CDR1 MGHRA, CDR2 YSYEKL.

The chain carries TRBV5-1 and TRBJ1-5; the D gene is possibly TRBD1 (5 bases). The V end lost 4 bases, the J end lost 2 bases, and 13 bases lay between the germline ends. Germline V gene data show CDR1 as SGHRS and CDR2 as YFSETQ. The CDR3 spans 15 residues. CDR3: CASSLTSGGNQPQHF. The CDR3 nucleotides are TGCGCCAGCAGCCTCACTTCGGGGGGCAATCAGCCCCAGCATTTT.

This chain connects TRBV7-9 to TRBJ1-2; D gene ambiguous. The CDR3 spans 17 residues. CDR1 is SEHNR and CDR2 is FQNEAQ in the germline V gene (reference sequence). The germline V and J ends were trimmed by 5 bases and 4 bases, with 23 bases remaining between them. This CDR3 is CASSHLGSIKQTYGYTF. The DNA of the CDR3 is TGTGCCAGCAGCCACCTTGGGAGCATAAAGCAGACCTATGGCTACACCTTC. The variable domain in full, completed from reference TRBV7-9 and TRBJ1-2, reads DTGVSQNPRHKITKRGQNVTFRCDPISEHNRLYWYRQTLGQGPEFLTYFQNEAQLEKSRLLSDRFSAERPKGSFSTLEIQRTEQGDSAMYLCASSHLGSIKQTYGYTFGSGTRLTVV.